This T cell receptor beta chain was sequenced in a study of technical replicates of blood from several donors. This clone was seen only once. Profiled with immunoSEQ multiplex PCR; TCRdb holds only in-frame clones, not every one. Of over 50,000 clones in the sample, around 88% are singletons; the top ten hold roughly 5.3%. This sequence was found in a human donor in good health. Some clones in this sample may be carry-over from other donors' samples. The source material was PBMCs.

CDR3 nucleotides: TGTGCCAGCACCCGGGACAGGGGGAATGGCTACACCTTC. Amino acid sequence: CASTRDRGNGYTF. The chain is built from TRBV2 and TRBJ1-2, with 11 bases lining up with TRBD1. Germline V lookup: CDR1 SNHLY, CDR2 FYNNEI. Trimming at V came to 7 bases and at J to 6 bases, leaving 4 bases not matched to a gene. CDR3 length equals 13 residues. Complete variable domain (other parts from reference TRBV2 and TRBJ1-2): EPEVTQTPSHQVTQMGQEVILRCVPISNHLYFYWYRQILGQKVEFLVSFYNNEISEKSEIFDDQFSVERPDGSNFTLKIRSTKLEDSAMYFCASTRDRGNGYTFGSGTRLTVV.